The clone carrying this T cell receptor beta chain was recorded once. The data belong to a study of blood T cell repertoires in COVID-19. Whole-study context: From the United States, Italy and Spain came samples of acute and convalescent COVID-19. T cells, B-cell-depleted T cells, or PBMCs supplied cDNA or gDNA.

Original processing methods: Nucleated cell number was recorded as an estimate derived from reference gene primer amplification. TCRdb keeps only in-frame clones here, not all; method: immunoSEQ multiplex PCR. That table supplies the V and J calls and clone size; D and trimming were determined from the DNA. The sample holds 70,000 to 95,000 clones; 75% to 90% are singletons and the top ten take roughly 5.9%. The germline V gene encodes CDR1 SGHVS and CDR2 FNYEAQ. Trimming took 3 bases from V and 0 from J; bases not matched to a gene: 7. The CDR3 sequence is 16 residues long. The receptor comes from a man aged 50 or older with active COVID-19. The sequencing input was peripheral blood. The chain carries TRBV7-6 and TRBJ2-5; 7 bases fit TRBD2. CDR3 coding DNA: TGTGCCAGCAGCTTTGGGCTAGCGGACCACCAAGAGACCCAGTACTTC. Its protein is CASSFGLADHQETQYF.